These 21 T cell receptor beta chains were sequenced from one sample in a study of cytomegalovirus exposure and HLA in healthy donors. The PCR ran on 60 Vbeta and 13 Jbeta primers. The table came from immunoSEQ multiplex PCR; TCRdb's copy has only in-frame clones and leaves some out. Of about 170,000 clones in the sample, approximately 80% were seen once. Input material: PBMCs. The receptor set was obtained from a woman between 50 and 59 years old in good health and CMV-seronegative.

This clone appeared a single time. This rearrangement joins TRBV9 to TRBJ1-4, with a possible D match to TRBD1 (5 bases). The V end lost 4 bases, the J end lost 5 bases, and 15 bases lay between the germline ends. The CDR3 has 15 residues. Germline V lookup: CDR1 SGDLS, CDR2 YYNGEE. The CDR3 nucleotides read TGTGCCAGCAGCCCTACAGGCGCATGGAATGAAAAACTGTTTTTT. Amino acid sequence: CASSPTGAWNEKLFF.

The CDR3 DNA reads TGTGCCTGGGCCCGGGAGTCGGATCTTAACTATGGCTACACCTTC. Protein sequence: CAWARESDLNYGYTF. The chain combines TRBV30 with TRBJ1-2, with no clear D. The ends were cut back, 5 bases at V and 1 base at J, with 17 bases in the middle. Germline CDR1 and CDR2: GTSNPN and SVGIG (reference sequence). This CDR3 has 15 amino acids.

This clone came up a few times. The CDR3 reads CASSQGAGRALYNEQFF. In nucleotides, the CDR3 is TGCGCCAGCAGCCAAGGGGCCGGGCGGGCACTTTACAATGAGCAGTTCTTC. The genes are TRBV4-3 and TRBJ2-1; D is perhaps TRBD2 (5 bases). The V and J ends lost 1 base and 4 bases respectively, with 17 bases between them. Germline lookup yields CDR1 LGHNA and CDR2 YSLEER. The CDR3 has 17 residues.

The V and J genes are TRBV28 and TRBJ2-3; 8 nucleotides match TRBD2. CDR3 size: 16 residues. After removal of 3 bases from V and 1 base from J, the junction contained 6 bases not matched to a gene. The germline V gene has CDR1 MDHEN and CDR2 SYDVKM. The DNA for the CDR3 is TGTGCCAGCAGTTTCTTCGGAGCGGGAGGCACAGATACGCAGTATTTT. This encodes CASSFFGAGGTDTQYF.

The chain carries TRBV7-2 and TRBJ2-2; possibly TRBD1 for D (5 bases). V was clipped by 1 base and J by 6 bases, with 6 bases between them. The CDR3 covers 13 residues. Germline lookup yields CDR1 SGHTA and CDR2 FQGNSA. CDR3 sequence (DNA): TGTGCCAGCAGCTTAGAAGGGGCCGGGGAGCTGTTTTTT. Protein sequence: CASSLEGAGELFF.

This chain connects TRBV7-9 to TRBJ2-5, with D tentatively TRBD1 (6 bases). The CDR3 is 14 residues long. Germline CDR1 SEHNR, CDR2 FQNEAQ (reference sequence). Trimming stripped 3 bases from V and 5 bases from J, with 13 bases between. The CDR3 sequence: CASSFGQSTETQYF. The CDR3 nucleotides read TGTGCCAGCAGCTTCGGACAGTCTACGGAGACCCAGTACTTC. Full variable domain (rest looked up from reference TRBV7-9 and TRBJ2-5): DTGVSQNPRHKITKRGQNVTFRCDPISEHNRLYWYRQTLGQGPEFLTYFQNEAQLEKSRLLSDRFSAERPKGSFSTLEIQRTEQGDSAMYLCASSFGQSTETQYFGPGTRLLVL.

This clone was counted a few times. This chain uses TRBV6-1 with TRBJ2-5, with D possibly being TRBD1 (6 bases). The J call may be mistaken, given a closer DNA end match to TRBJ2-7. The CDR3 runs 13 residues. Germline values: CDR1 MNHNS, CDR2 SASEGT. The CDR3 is CASRGARGSEQYF. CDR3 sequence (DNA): TGTGCCAGCAGGGGGGCCCGGGGCTCCGAGCAGTACTTC.

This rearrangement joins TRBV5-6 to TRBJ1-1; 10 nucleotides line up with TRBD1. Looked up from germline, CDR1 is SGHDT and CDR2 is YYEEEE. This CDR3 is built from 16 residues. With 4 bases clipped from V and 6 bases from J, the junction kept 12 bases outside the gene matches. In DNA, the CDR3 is TGTGCCAGCAGCCCAAGACAGGGGGCGGGAGCCGCTGAAGCTTTCTTT. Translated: CASSPRQGAGAAEAFF.

The CDR3 DNA reads TGTGCCAGCAGCGCGCTAGCGGCGGACGGGGAGCTGTTTTTT. Translating it yields CASSALAADGELFF. The V and J genes are TRBV9 and TRBJ2-2, with 7 bases matching TRBD2. J lost 7 bases, V lost 3 bases, and 6 bases had no gene match. Looked up from germline, CDR1 is SGDLS and CDR2 is YYNGEE. This CDR3 is 14 amino acids long.

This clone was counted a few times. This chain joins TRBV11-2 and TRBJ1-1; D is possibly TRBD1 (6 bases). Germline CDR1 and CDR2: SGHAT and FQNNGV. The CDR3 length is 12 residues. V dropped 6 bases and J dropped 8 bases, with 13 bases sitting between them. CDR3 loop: CASSEGGKEAFF. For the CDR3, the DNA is TGTGCCAGCAGTGAGGGGGGGAAAGAAGCTTTCTTT.

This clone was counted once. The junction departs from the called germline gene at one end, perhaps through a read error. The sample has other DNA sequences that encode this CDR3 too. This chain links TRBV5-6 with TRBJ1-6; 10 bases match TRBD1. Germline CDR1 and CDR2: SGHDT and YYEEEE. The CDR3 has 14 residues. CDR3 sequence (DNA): TGTGCCAGCAGCTGGACAGGGGGGAATTCCCCCCTCCACTTT. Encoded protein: CASSWTGGNSPLHF.

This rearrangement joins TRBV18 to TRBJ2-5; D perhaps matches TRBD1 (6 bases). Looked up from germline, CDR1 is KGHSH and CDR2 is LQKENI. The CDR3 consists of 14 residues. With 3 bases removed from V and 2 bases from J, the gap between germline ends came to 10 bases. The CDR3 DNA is TGTGCCAGCTCACCGGCTACAGGGCAAGAGACCCAGTACTTC. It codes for CASSPATGQETQYF.

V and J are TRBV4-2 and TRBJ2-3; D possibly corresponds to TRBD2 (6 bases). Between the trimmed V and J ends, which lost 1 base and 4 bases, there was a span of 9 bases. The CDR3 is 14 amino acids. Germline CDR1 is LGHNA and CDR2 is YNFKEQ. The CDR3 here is CASSQGLEADTQYF. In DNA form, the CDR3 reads TGTGCCAGCAGCCAAGGACTAGAAGCAGATACGCAGTATTTT.

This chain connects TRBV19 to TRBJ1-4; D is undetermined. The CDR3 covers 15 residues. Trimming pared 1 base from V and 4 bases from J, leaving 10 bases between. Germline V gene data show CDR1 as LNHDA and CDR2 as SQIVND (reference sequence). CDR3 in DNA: TGTGCCAGTAGTATAGGCGCGCAGGTTAATGAAAAACTGTTTTTT. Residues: CASSIGAQVNEKLFF.

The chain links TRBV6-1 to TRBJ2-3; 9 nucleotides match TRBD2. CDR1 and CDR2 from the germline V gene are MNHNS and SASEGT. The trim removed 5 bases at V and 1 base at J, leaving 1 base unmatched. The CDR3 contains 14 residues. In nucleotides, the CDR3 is TGTGCCAGCAGTATAGCGGGGGGCACAGATACGCAGTATTTT. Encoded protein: CASSIAGGTDTQYF.

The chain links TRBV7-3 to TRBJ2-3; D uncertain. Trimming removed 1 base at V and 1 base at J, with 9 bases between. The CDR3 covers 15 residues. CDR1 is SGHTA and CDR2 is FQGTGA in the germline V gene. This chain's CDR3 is CASSLSWARTDTQYF. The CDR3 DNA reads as TGTGCCAGCAGCTTAAGCTGGGCCCGCACAGATACGCAGTATTTT.

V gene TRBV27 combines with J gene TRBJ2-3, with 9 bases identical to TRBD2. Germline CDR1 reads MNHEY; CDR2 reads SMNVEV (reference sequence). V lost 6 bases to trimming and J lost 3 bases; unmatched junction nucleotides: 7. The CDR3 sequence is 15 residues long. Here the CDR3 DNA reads TGTGCCAGCAGACAGAACGGACTAGCGACAGATACGCAGTATTTT. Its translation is CASRQNGLATDTQYF.

CDR3 DNA: TGCAGCGTTGAAGATCGTAGTAGCACAGATACGCAGTATTTT. Translated, it gives CSVEDRSSTDTQYF. The chain links TRBV29-1 to TRBJ2-3, with unresolved D. Germline CDR1 SQVTM, CDR2 ANQGSEA. V dropped 0 bases and J dropped 0 bases, with 7 bases sitting between them. CDR3 size: 14 residues.

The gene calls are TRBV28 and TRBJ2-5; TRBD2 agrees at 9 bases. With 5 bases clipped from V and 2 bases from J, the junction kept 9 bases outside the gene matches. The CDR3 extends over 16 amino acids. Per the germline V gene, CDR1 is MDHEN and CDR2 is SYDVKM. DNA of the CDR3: TGTGCCAGCAGTATGGGCTTTAGCGGGGGACAAGAGACCCAGTACTTC. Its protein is CASSMGFSGGQETQYF.

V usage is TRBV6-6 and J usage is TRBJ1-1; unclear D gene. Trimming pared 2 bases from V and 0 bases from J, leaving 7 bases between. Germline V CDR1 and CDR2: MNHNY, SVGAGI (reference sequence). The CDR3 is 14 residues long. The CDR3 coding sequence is TGTGCCAGCAGTTACCGAGCCATGAACACTGAAGCTTTCTTT. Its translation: CASSYRAMNTEAFF.

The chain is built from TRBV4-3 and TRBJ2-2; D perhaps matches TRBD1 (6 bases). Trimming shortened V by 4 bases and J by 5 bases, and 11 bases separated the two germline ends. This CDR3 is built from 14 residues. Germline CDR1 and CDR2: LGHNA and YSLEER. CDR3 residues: CASSLQGTTGELFF. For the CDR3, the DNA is TGCGCCAGCAGCCTCCAGGGGACAACCGGGGAGCTGTTTTTT.